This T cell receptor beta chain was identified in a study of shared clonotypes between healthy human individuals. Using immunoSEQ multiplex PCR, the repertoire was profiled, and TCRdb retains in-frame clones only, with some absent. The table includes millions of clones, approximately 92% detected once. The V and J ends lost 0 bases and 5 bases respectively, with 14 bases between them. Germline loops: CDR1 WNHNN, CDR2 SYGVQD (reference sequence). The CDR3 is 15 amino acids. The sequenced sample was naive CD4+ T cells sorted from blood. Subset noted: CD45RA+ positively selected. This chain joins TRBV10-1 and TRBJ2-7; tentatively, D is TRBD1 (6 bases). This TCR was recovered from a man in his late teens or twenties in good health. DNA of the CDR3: TGCGCCAGCAGTGAGTCGGGGGCCGGGGAAGACGAGCAGTACTTC. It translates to CASSESGAGEDEQYF.